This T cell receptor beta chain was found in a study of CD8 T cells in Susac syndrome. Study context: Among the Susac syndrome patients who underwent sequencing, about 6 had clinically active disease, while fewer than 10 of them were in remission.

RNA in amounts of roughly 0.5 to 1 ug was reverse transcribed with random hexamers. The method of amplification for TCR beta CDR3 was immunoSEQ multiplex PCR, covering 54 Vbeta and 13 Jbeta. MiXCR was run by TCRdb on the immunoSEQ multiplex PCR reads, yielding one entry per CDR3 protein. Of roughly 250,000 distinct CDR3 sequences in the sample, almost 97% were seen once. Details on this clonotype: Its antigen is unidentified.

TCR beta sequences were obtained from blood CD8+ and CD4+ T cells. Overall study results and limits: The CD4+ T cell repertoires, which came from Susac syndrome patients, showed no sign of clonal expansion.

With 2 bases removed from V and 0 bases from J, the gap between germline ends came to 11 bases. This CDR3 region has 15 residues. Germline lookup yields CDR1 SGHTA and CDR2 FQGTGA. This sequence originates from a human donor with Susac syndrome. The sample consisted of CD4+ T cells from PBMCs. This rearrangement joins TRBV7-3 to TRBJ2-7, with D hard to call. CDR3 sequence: CASSLLGRDSYEQYF. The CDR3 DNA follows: TGTGCCAGCAGCTTATTGGGCCGCGACTCCTACGAGCAGTACTTC.